Below, one T cell receptor beta chain is given with its context. The data originate from a study of blood T cell repertoires in COVID-19. Repertoires were generated with immunoSEQ multiplex PCR, while TCRdb's copy carries only in-frame clones and drops some. Of a few hundred thousand clones listed, around 89% were seen once; the top ten hold more than 0.85%. The source is a woman aged 40 to 49 with COVID-19, enrolled during active disease. The sample taken for sequencing was peripheral blood.

CDR3 amino acids: CASSWEPGLPRGAQYF. The CDR3 nucleotides read TGTGCCAGCAGCTGGGAACCGGGACTTCCACGCGGGGCGCAGTATTTT. The J gene is TRBJ2-3, the V gene TRBV5-6, with TRBD2 as a possible D gene (6 bases). V lost 3 bases and J 10 bases, leaving 24 bases between the germline ends. The V gene's germline CDR1 is SGHDT and CDR2 YYEEEE. CDR3 size: 16 residues.